These 20 T cell receptor beta chains were sequenced from one sample in a study of shared clonotypes between healthy human individuals. TCRdb keeps only in-frame clones here, not all; method: immunoSEQ multiplex PCR. Seen here are some 320,000 clones, around 86% observed once, and the top ten hold roughly 16%. Sequencing was performed on memory CD8+ T cells sorted from blood. Subset specified: CD45RO+ cells pooled with CCR7-negative TemRA cells. Every receptor here comes from a man younger than 35 in good health.

V and J are TRBV7-9 and TRBJ2-1; 13 bases agree with TRBD2. V gave up 5 bases and J gave up 5 bases; unmatched junction bases: 12. The V gene's germline CDR1 is SEHNR and CDR2 FQNEAQ (reference sequence). The CDR3 is made up of 18 amino acids. CDR3 bases: TGTGCCAGCAGCCCCTCCTCCCGACTAGCGGGAGGCAACAATGAGCAGTTCTTC. Protein: CASSPSSRLAGGNNEQFF.

This clone was recorded many times. This chain connects TRBV5-4 to TRBJ1-1; D uncertain. The germline V gene encodes CDR1 SGHNT and CDR2 YYREEE (reference sequence). CDR3 length: 16 residues. V gave up 5 bases and J gave up 2 bases, with 19 bases separating them. CDR3 protein: CASSPEQTGENTEAFF. The CDR3 DNA is TGTGCCAGCAGTCCCGAACAGACGGGAGAAAACACTGAAGCTTTCTTT. Supplemented by reference TRBV5-4 and TRBJ1-1, the full variable domain reads ETGVTQSPTHLIKTRGQQVTLRCSSQSGHNTVSWYQQALGQGPQFIFQYYREEENGRGNFPPRFSGLQFPNYSSELNVNALELDDSALYLCASSPEQTGENTEAFFGQGTRLTVV.

This clone occurred once. V gene TRBV5-1 combines with J gene TRBJ1-6; a weak D match, TRBD1 (5 bases). V gave up 4 bases and J gave up 8 bases, with 16 bases separating them. The CDR3 loop spans 15 amino acids. Germline CDR1 SGHRS, CDR2 YFSETQ. CDR3 nucleotide sequence: TGCGCCAGCAGCCCGGGGCTGGAACGGGATTCACCCCTCCACTTT. Translated: CASSPGLERDSPLHF. The full variable domain, rest sourced from reference TRBV5-1 and TRBJ1-6, is KAGVTQTPRYLIKTRGQQVTLSCSPISGHRSVSWYQQTPGQGLQFLFEYFSETQRNKGNFPGRFSGRQFSNSRSEMNVSTLELGDSALYLCASSPGLERDSPLHFGNGTRLTVT.

The chain recombines TRBV6-5 with TRBJ1-1, with D possibly being TRBD1 (6 bases). Trimming took off 9 bases at V and 1 base at J, with 18 bases between the two ends. Germline V gene lookup returns CDR1 MNHEY and CDR2 SVGAGI. The CDR3 is 15 residues long. CDR3 residues: CARSILDSSNTEAFF. The CDR3 coding sequence is TGTGCCAGATCAATACTGGACAGCTCGAACACTGAAGCTTTCTTT.

The rearrangement uses TRBV7-9 and TRBJ2-1; 7 bases align to TRBD2. Germline CDR1 SEHNR, CDR2 FQNEAQ (reference sequence). Trimming removed 1 base from V and 8 bases from J; junction bases left unmatched: 8. The CDR3 spans 15 residues. CDR3 nucleotides: TGTGCCAGCAGCTTAGGTCTAGCGGCCTGGGATGAGCAGTTCTTC. Translating it yields CASSLGLAAWDEQFF.

This clone has a single count. The chain joins TRBV6-1 to TRBJ2-7; D remains unclear. The germline V gene has CDR1 MNHNS and CDR2 SASEGT. The germline V and J ends were trimmed by 5 bases and 2 bases, with 7 bases remaining between them. The CDR3 sequence is 12 residues long. CDR3 coding DNA: TGTGCCAGCAGTCAGGAACCCTACGAGCAGTACTTC. It yields the protein CASSQEPYEQYF.

The V call is TRBV27, the J call TRBJ2-7; D could derive from TRBD1 or TRBD2 (5 bases each). CDR1 and CDR2 from the germline V gene are MNHEY and SMNVEV (reference sequence). Deletions cut 6 bases from V and 4 bases from J, with 13 bases between. The CDR3 has 13 amino acids. In DNA form, the CDR3 reads TGTGCCAGCAGCGCCGGGACGTTTTACGAGCAGTACTTC. Translation: CASSAGTFYEQYF.

The CDR3 DNA follows: TGCGCCAGCAGCCAAGGGACAGATTTCCTCTACGGGTCCTACGAGCAGTACTTC. It codes for CASSQGTDFLYGSYEQYF. The rearrangement joins TRBV4-3 to TRBJ2-7; possibly TRBD1 for D (6 bases). The CDR3 covers 18 residues. From germline, CDR1 is LGHNA and CDR2 YSLEER. The ends were cut back, 1 base at V and 1 base at J, with 20 bases in the middle.

This sequence joins TRBV19 and TRBJ2-5; D is perhaps TRBD2 (6 bases). The germline CDR1 and CDR2 sequences are LNHDA and SQIVND (reference sequence). This CDR3 has 11 residues. The CDR3 DNA reads TGTCCCCGAGGAGGGCAAGAGACCCAGTACTTC. Its protein product is CPRGGQETQYF.

The chain is built from TRBV27 and TRBJ1-2; TRBD1 might be the D (6 bases). CDR3 length: 13 amino acids. V lost 5 bases and J 3 bases, leaving 10 bases between the germline ends. The germline CDR1 and CDR2 sequences are MNHEY and SMNVEV (reference sequence). The CDR3, as DNA: TGTGCCAGCAGTGTGACAGGAGACTATGGCTACACCTTC. It is translated as CASSVTGDYGYTF.

By frequency in the sample, this clone is medium-sized. The CDR3 region has the DNA TGTGCCATCAGTGGACAGGACTACTCCTACGAGCAGTACTTC. Encoded protein: CAISGQDYSYEQYF. The chain links TRBV10-3 to TRBJ2-7; D possibly matches TRBD1 or TRBD2 (6 bases each). The CDR3 is 14 residues long. The V gene's germline CDR1 is ENHRY and CDR2 SYGVKD. V lost 4 bases and J 0 bases, leaving 10 bases between the germline ends.

The V call is TRBV10-3, the J call TRBJ2-7, with 9 bases matching TRBD1. Germline V lookup: CDR1 ENHRY, CDR2 SYGVKD. The CDR3 runs 15 residues. Germline trimming cut 6 bases from V and 5 bases from J; bases unmatched to any gene: 11. The CDR3 DNA is TGTGCCATCAGCCTCGGACAGGGGAGGTTCCACGAGCAGTACTTC. Amino acid sequence: CAISLGQGRFHEQYF.

The chain carries TRBV27 and TRBJ1-2, with a weak D call TRBD1 (5 bases). Germline V gives CDR1 MNHEY, CDR2 SMNVEV (reference sequence). The V gene lost 5 bases and the J gene lost 10 bases, with 35 bases spanning the gap. The CDR3 runs 19 residues. Here the CDR3 DNA reads TGTGCCAGCAGTCAAGCACTGAGGGGACCCGGTGCTCAAAGCGATGTCTACACCTTC. It is translated as CASSQALRGPGAQSDVYTF.

Points on this clone: The identical CDR3 is also encoded by other nucleotide sequences in the sample. The chain recombines TRBV5-4 with TRBJ1-1, with a possible D match to TRBD1 (5 bases). The CDR3 is 13 amino acids. Germline CDR1 reads SGHNT; CDR2 reads YYREEE (reference sequence). V was pared by 2 bases and J by 3 bases, with 8 bases between. The CDR3 is CASSFDRYTEAFF. In DNA, the CDR3 is TGTGCCAGCAGCTTCGACAGATACACTGAAGCTTTCTTT.

The V gene is TRBV6-6, the J gene TRBJ2-1, with D hard to call. The CDR3 totals 13 residues. Deletions cut 6 bases from V and 0 bases from J, with 6 bases between. CDR1 and CDR2 from the germline V gene are MNHNY and SVGAGI (reference sequence). The CDR3: CASRKDSYNEQFF. CDR3 DNA: TGTGCCAGCAGAAAAGACTCCTACAATGAGCAGTTCTTC.

The chain has TRBV6-6 and TRBJ2-7; the match to TRBD2 covers 7 bases. The CDR3 runs 15 residues. The germline V gene encodes CDR1 MNHNY and CDR2 SVGAGI (reference sequence). J lost 0 bases, V lost 5 bases, and 7 bases had no gene match. The CDR3 DNA is TGTGCCAGCAGTCCTTGGGGCGGGAGCTCCTACGAGCAGTACTTC. The encoded protein is CASSPWGGSSYEQYF.

A note on this clone: Within the sample, other DNA sequences also encode this same CDR3. This rearrangement joins TRBV4-1 to TRBJ1-1, with D possibly being TRBD1 (6 bases). CDR1 MGHRA and CDR2 YSYEKL come from the germline V gene. This CDR3 has 15 amino acids. Trimming removed 1 base from V and 4 bases from J, with 13 bases in between. As DNA, the CDR3 is TGCGCCAGCAGCCAAGGGCGGGGGCAGGGCACTGAAGCTTTCTTT. Translating gives CASSQGRGQGTEAFF.

The genes are TRBV11-3 and TRBJ1-2, with a possible D match to TRBD1 (6 bases). Per germline, CDR1 SGHNT and CDR2 YENEEA. The V and J ends lost 5 bases and 3 bases respectively, with 19 bases between them. The CDR3 length is 16 residues. The CDR3 sequence: CASSRRGTPRDYGYTF. The CDR3 nucleotides read TGTGCCAGCAGCCGCAGAGGGACACCCAGGGACTATGGCTACACCTTC.

This clone was observed a single time. The rearrangement uses TRBV9 and TRBJ2-7; the match to TRBD1 covers 7 bases. J was trimmed by 1 base and V by 0 bases; bases with no gene match: 4. The CDR3 totals 15 residues. Germline CDR1 reads SGDLS; CDR2 reads YYNGEE. CDR3 nucleotides: TGTGCCAGCAGCGTAGGCGGACAGGATTCCTACGAGCAGTACTTC. Amino acids: CASSVGGQDSYEQYF.

The rearrangement joins TRBV4-3 to TRBJ2-3, with 11 bases lining up with TRBD2. The CDR3 is 17 amino acids. V was clipped by 1 base and J by 6 bases; unmatched bases: 9. Germline CDR1 is LGHNA and CDR2 is YSLEER. CDR3 coding DNA: TGCGCCAGCAGCCAAGGGATAGCGGGAGGGCCGAGGGATACGCAGTATTTT. It codes for CASSQGIAGGPRDTQYF.